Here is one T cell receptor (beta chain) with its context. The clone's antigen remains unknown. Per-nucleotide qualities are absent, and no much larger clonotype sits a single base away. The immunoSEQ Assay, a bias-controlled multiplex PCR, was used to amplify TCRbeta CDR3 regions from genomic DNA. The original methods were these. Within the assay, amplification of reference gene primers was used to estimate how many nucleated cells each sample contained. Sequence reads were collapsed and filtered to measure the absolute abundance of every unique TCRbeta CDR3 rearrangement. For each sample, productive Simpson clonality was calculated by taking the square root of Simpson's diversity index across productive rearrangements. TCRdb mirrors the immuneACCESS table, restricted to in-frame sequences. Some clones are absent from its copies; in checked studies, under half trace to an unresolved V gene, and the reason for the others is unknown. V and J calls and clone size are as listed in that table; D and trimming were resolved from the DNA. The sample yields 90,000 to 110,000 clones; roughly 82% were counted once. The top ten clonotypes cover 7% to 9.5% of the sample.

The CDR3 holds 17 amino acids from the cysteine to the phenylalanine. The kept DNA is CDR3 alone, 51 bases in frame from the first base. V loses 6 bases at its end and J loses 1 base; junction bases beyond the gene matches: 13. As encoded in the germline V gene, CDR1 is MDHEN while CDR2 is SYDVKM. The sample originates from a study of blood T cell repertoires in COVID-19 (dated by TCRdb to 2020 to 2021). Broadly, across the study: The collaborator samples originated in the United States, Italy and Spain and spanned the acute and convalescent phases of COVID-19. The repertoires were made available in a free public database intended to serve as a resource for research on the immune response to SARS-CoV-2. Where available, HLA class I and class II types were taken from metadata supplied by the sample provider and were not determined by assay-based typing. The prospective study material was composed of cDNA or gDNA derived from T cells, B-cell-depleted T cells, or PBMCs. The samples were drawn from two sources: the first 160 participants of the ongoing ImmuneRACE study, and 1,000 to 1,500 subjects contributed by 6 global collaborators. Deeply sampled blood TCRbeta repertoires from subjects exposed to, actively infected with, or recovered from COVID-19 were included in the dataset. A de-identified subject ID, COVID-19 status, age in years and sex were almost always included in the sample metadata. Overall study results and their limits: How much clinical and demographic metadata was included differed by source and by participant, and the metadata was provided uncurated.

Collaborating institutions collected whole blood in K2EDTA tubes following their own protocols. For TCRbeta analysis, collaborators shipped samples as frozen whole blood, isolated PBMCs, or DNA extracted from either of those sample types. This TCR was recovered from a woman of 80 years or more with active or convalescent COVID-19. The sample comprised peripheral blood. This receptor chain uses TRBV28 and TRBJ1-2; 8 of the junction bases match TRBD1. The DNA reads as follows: TGTGCCAGCAGCAGCCCGGGACAGGAGACACATAACTATGGCTACACCTTC. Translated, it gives CASSSPGQETHNYGYTF.